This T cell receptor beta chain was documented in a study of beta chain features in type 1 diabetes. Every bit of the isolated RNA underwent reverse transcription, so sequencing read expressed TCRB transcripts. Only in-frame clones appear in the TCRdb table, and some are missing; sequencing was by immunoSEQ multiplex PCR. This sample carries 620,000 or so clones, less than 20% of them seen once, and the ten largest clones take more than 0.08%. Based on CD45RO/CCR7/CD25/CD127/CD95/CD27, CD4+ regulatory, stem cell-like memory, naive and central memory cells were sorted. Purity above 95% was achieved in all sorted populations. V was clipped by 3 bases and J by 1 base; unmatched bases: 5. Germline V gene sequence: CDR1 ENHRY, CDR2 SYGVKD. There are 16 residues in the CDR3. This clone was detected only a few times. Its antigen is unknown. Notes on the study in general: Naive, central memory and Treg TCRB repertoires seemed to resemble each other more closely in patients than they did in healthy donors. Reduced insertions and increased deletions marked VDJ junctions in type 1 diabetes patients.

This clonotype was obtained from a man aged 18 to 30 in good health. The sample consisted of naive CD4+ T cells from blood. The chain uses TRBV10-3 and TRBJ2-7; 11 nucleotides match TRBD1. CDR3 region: CAISDPGQGVSYEQYF. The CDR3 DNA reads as TGTGCCATCAGTGACCCGGGACAGGGGGTATCCTACGAGCAGTACTTC.